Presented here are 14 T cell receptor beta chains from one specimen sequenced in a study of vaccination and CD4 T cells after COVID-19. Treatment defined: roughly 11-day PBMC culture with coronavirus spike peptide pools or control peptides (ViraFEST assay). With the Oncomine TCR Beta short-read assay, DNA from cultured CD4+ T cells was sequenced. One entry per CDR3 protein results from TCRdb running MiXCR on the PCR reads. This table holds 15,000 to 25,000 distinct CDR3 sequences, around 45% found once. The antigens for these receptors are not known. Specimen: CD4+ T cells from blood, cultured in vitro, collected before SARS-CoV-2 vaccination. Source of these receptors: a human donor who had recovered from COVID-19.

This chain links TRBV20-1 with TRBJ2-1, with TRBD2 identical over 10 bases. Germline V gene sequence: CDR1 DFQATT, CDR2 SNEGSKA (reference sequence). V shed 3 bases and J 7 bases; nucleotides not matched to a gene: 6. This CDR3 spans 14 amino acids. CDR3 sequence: CSASWLAGANEQFF. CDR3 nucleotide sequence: TGCAGTGCTAGTTGGCTAGCGGGAGCGAATGAGCAGTTCTTC.

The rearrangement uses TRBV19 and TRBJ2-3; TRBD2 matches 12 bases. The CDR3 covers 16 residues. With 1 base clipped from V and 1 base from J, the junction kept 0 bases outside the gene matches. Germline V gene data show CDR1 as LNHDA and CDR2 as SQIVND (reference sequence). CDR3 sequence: CASSIGTSGGTDTQYF. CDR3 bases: TGTGCCAGTAGTATAGGGACTAGCGGGGGCACAGATACGCAGTATTTT.

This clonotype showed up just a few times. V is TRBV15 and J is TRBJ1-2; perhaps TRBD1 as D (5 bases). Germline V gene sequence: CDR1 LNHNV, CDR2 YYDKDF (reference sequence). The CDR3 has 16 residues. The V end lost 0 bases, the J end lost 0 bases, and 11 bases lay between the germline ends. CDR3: CATSRDQGPANYGYTF. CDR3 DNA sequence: TGTGCCACCAGCAGAGATCAGGGTCCAGCTAACTATGGCTACACCTTC.

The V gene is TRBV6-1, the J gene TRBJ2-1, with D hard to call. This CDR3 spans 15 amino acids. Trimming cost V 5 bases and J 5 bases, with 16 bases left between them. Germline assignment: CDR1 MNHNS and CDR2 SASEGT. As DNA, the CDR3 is TGTGCCAGCAGTCGACCAAATTGGGATCACAATGAGCAGTTCTTC. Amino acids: CASSRPNWDHNEQFF.

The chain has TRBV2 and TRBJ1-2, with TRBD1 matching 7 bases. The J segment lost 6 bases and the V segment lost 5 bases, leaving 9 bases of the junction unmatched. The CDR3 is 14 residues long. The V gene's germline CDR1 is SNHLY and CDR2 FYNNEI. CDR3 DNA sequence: TGTGCCAGCAGTCTACGGACAGGAGCGGATGGCTACACCTTC. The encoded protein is CASSLRTGADGYTF.

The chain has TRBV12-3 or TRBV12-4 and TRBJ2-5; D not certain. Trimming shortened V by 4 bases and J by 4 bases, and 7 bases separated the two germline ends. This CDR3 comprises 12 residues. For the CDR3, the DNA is TGTGCCAGCAGTTACCACGGAGAGACCCAGTACTTC. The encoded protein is CASSYHGETQYF.

DNA for the CDR3: TGTGCCACCCGGAAGGGGGGAAAGCAAGAGACCCAGTACTTC. This codes for CATRKGGKQETQYF. V is TRBV28 and J is TRBJ2-5; D is tentatively TRBD1 or TRBD2 (6 bases each). Germline V CDR1 and CDR2: MDHEN, SYDVKM. V was shortened by 10 bases and J by 2 bases, with 17 bases between the two germline ends. CDR3 length: 14 amino acids.

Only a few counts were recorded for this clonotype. The CDR3 DNA is TGTGCCAGCAGGAGGGGACAGCGAAGCTCTGGAAACACCATATATTTT. Its protein is CASRRGQRSSGNTIYF. The gene calls are TRBV5-6 and TRBJ1-3, with 7 bases identical to TRBD1. Per germline, CDR1 SGHDT and CDR2 YYEEEE. V was clipped by 5 bases and J by 0 bases; unmatched bases: 8. The CDR3 is 16 amino acids.

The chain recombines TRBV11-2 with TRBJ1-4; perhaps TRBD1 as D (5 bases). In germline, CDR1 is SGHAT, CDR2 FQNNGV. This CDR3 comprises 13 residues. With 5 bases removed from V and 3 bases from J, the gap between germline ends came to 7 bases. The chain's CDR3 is CASSRGANEKLFF. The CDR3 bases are TGTGCCAGCAGCCGAGGGGCTAATGAAAAACTGTTTTTT.

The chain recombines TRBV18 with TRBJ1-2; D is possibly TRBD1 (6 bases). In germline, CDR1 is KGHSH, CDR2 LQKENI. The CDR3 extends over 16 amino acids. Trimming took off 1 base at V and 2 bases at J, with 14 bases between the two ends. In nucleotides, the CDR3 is TGTGCCAGCTCACCACGAAAGGGGGGGCTGAACTATGGCTACACCTTC. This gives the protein CASSPRKGGLNYGYTF.

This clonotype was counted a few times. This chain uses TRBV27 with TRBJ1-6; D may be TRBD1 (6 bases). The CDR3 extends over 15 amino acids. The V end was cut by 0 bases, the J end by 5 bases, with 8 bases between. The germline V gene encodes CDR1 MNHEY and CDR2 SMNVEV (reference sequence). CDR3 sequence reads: CASSLSTGHNSPLHF. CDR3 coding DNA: TGTGCCAGCAGTTTATCTACAGGGCATAATTCACCCCTCCACTTT.

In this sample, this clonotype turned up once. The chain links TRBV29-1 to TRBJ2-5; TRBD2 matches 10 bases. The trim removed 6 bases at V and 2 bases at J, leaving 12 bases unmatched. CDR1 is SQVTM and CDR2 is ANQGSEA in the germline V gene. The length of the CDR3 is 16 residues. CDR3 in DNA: TGCAGCGTAAAAGAGGGACTAGCGATAAATCAAGAGACCCAGTACTTC. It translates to CSVKEGLAINQETQYF.

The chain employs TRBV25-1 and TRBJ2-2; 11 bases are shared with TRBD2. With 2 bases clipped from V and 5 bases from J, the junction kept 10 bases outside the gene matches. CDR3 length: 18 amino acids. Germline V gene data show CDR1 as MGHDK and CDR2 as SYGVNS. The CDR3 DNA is TGTGCCAGCAGTGAAGGTGGGTTAGCGGGAGGGCCGACCGGGGAGCTGTTTTTT. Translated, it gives CASSEGGLAGGPTGELFF.

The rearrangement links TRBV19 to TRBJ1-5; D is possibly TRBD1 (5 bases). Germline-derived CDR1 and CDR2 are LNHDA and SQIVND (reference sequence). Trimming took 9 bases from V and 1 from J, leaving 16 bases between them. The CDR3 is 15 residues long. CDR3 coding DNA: TGTGCCAGCAACTCAGATGGGGGAAGCAATCAGCCCCAGCATTTT. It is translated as CASNSDGGSNQPQHF.